Sequencing of this TCR beta chain was carried out in a study of blood T cell repertoires in COVID-19. This clone has only a few counts. Produced via immunoSEQ multiplex PCR; TCRdb's table is partial and in-frame only. The sample consists of 400,000 or so clones, about 88% of them appearing once. Patients from Seattle were sampled longitudinally, starting during active infection. From germline, CDR1 is MNHEY and CDR2 SMNVEV (reference sequence). The V and J ends lost 4 bases and 2 bases respectively, with 9 bases between them. CDR3 length: 14 amino acids. Sequencing was carried out using peripheral blood. This clonotype originated in a woman in her thirties or forties with COVID-19, enrolled during active disease. The rearrangement links TRBV27 to TRBJ2-1; D not resolved. CDR3 amino acids: CASSSARAYNEQFF. The CDR3 DNA sequence: TGTGCCAGCAGTTCCGCTAGAGCCTACAATGAGCAGTTCTTC.